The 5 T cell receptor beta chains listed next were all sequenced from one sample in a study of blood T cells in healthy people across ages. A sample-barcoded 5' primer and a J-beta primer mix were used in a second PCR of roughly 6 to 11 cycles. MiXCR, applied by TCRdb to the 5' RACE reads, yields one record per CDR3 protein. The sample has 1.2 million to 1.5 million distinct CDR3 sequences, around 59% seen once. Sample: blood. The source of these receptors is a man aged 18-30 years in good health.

The DNA of the CDR3 is TGTGCCAGCAGCGCCTCGAGACAGGCCTCCTACGAGCAGTACTTC. The encoded protein is CASSASRQASYEQYF. The rearrangement uses TRBV3-1 and TRBJ2-7, with D maybe TRBD1 (6 bases). CDR3 length: 15 residues. V lost 5 bases to trimming and J lost 0 bases, with 14 bases between them. From germline, CDR1 is LGHDT and CDR2 YNNKEL (reference sequence).

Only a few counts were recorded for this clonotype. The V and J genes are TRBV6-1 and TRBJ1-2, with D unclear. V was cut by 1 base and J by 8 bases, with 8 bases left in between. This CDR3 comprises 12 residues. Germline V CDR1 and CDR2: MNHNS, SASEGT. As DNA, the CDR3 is TGTGCCAGCAGTGAAGGAGGGTTCGGCTACACCTTC. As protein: CASSEGGFGYTF.

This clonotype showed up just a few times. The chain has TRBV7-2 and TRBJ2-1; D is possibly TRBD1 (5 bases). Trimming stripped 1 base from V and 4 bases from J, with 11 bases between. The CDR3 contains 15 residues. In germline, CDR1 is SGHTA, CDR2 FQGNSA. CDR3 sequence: CASSLEDSPYNEQFF. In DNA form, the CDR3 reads TGTGCCAGCAGCTTAGAAGACAGCCCTTACAATGAGCAGTTCTTC.

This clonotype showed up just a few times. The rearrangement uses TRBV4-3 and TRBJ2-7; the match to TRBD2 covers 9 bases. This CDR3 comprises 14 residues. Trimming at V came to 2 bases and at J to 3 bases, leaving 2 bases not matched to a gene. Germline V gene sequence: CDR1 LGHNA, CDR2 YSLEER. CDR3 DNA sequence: TGCGCCAGCAGCCAAAGGACTAGCGTCTACGAGCAGTACTTC. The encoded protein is CASSQRTSVYEQYF.

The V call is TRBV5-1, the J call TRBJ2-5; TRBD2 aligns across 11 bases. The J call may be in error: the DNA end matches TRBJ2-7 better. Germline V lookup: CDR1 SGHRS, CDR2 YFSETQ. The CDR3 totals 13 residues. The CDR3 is CASSSGGAGEQYF. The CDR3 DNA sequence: TGCGCCAGCAGTAGCGGGGGGGCAGGCGAGCAGTACTTC.